What follows are 26 T cell receptor beta chains derived from one specimen sequenced in a study of Ad26.COV2.S vaccination and SARS-CoV-2 variants. Treatment of the sample: 19 received Ad26.COV2.S at low or high dose, single or two shots; 5 received placebo; per-sample allocation not given. The study sampled participants on day 63 after the first vaccine or placebo injection. The repertoire was sequenced with immunoSEQ multiplex PCR; TCRdb's copy has only in-frame clones and lacks some. The table has about 410,000 clones, around 91% seen once. Material: peripheral blood, obtained in a trial of Ad26.COV2.S vaccine versus placebo. Receptor source: a person aged 18-60 years who received the Ad26.COV2.S COVID-19 vaccine or a placebo.

The chain has TRBV28 and TRBJ1-2, with 8 bases lining up with TRBD1. The V gene end was trimmed by 10 bases and the J gene end by 7 bases; junction bases not matched to a gene: 14. Germline values: CDR1 MDHEN, CDR2 SYDVKM. The CDR3 loop spans 14 amino acids. The CDR3 DNA sequence: TGTGCCACCCTCTGGGGAACAGGGGGTGGTGGCTACACCTTC. Protein: CATLWGTGGGGYTF.

The V and J genes are TRBV10-2 and TRBJ2-7; TRBD2 matches at 8 bases. Unmatched junction bases numbered 13, after V lost 8 bases and J lost 1 base. Germline loops: CDR1 WSHSY, CDR2 SAAADI. CDR3 length: 16 residues. The CDR3 reads CASLEIAGPISYEQYF. CDR3 bases: TGCGCCAGCCTGGAAATAGCGGGACCAATTTCCTACGAGCAGTACTTC.

The genes are TRBV3-1 (or the pseudogene TRBV3-2) and TRBJ2-2, with TRBD2 as a possible D gene (5 bases). The CDR3 length is 18 residues. Germline-derived CDR1 and CDR2 are LGHDT and YNNKEL (reference sequence). The V gene lost 0 bases and the J gene lost 1 base, with 15 bases spanning the gap. CDR3 loop: CASSQDSLKRWNTGELFF. CDR3 bases: TGTGCCAGCAGCCAAGATTCTCTGAAGCGGTGGAACACCGGGGAGCTGTTTTTT.

The chain recombines TRBV5-5 with TRBJ2-1; D may match TRBD1 or TRBD2 (5 bases each). CDR3 size: 12 residues. Germline values: CDR1 SGHKS, CDR2 YYEKEE (reference sequence). V gave up 1 base and J gave up 9 bases, with 8 bases separating them. CDR3 loop: CASSLIGAEQFF. The CDR3 DNA follows: TGTGCCAGCAGCTTGATCGGGGCTGAGCAGTTCTTC.

This clone was seen a single time. The rearrangement uses TRBV10-3 and TRBJ1-5; the D gene is possibly TRBD1 (6 bases). V dropped 0 bases and J dropped 4 bases, with 10 bases sitting between them. Germline lookup yields CDR1 ENHRY and CDR2 SYGVKD. The CDR3 runs 15 residues. The CDR3 is CAISESGGRNQPQHF. In DNA form, the CDR3 reads TGTGCCATCAGTGAGTCGGGGGGGCGGAATCAGCCCCAGCATTTT.

The chain employs TRBV4-1 and TRBJ2-1, with 13 bases matching TRBD2. Looked up from germline, CDR1 is MGHRA and CDR2 is YSYEKL. J gave up 8 bases and V 2 bases, and 9 bases lay outside the gene matches. The CDR3 loop spans 17 amino acids. This CDR3 is CASSQTSGRASIDEQFF. Written as DNA, the CDR3 is TGCGCCAGCAGCCAAACTAGCGGGAGGGCCTCTATCGATGAGCAGTTCTTC.

This clone appeared a single time. The chain joins TRBV5-1 to TRBJ1-5; D might be TRBD1 (5 bases). From germline, CDR1 is SGHRS and CDR2 YFSETQ. The CDR3 has 20 residues. Deletions cut 0 bases from V and 5 bases from J, with 27 bases between. Written as DNA, the CDR3 is TGCGCCAGCAGCTTGGAGGGAGGGGAAGTGATCAATGCAACCGATCAGCCCCAGCATTTT. As protein: CASSLEGGEVINATDQPQHF.

This chain links TRBV11-2 with TRBJ1-1; D perhaps matches TRBD1 (5 bases). V shed 0 bases and J shed 4 bases, with 12 bases lying between them. This CDR3 is built from 15 residues. Germline assignment: CDR1 SGHAT and CDR2 FQNNGV. The CDR3 loop is CASSLDLGRGTEAFF. The CDR3 coding sequence is TGTGCCAGCAGCTTAGATCTGGGGCGAGGCACTGAAGCTTTCTTT. The full variable domain, with the rest looked up from reference TRBV11-2 and TRBJ1-1, is EAGVAQSPRYKIIEKRQSVAFWCNPISGHATLYWYQQILGQGPKLLIQFQNNGVVDDSQLPKDRFSAERLKGVDSTLKIQPAKLEDSAVYLCASSLDLGRGTEAFFGQGTRLTVV.

The V call is TRBV7-9, the J call TRBJ1-5, with 9 bases matching TRBD1. The CDR3 has 14 residues. With V trimmed by 8 bases and J by 1 base, 3 bases remained unmatched. Per the germline V gene, CDR1 is SEHNR and CDR2 is FQNEAQ (reference sequence). CDR3 loop: CASGGQGSNQPQHF. CDR3 nucleotide sequence: TGTGCCAGCGGGGGACAGGGAAGCAATCAGCCCCAGCATTTT.

The J gene is TRBJ2-7, the V gene TRBV6-5, with D possibly being TRBD1 (5 bases). Trimming took off 0 bases at V and 4 bases at J, with 13 bases between the two ends. CDR1 MNHEY and CDR2 SVGAGI come from the germline V gene. The length of the CDR3 is 15 residues. In DNA form, the CDR3 reads TGTGCCAGCAGTTACTCGACACAGGCCGCTTACGAGCAGTACTTC. Protein: CASSYSTQAAYEQYF.

DNA of the CDR3: TGTGCCAGCAGCCCTACCGGGGGCGAGCAGTTCTTC. Translating gives CASSPTGGEQFF. The J gene is TRBJ2-1, the V gene TRBV7-9; D assignment may be TRBD1 or TRBD2 (6 bases each). V was pared by 5 bases and J by 10 bases, with 12 bases between. Germline assignment: CDR1 SEHNR and CDR2 FQNEAQ (reference sequence). The CDR3 spans 12 residues.

This clone occurred once. The chain links TRBV10-3 to TRBJ2-7, with 7 bases lining up with TRBD1. The CDR3 length is 15 residues. J lost 2 bases, V lost 8 bases, and 12 bases had no gene match. From germline, CDR1 is ENHRY and CDR2 SYGVKD. CDR3 sequence reads: CAISEYRGLTYEQYF. Written as DNA, the CDR3 is TGTGCCATCTCGGAGTACAGGGGCCTCACCTACGAGCAGTACTTC.

The chain employs TRBV27 and TRBJ1-3, with no clear D. CDR1 and CDR2 from the germline V gene are MNHEY and SMNVEV (reference sequence). Trimming shortened V by 3 bases and J by 2 bases, and 8 bases separated the two germline ends. The CDR3 runs to 14 residues. The CDR3 reads CASSLASTGNTIYF. The CDR3 DNA reads TGTGCCAGCAGTTTGGCCTCTACTGGAAACACCATATATTTT.

The chain employs TRBV9 and TRBJ1-4, with 7 bases identical to TRBD1. The V gene end was trimmed by 8 bases and the J gene end by 6 bases; junction bases not matched to a gene: 7. CDR3 size: 13 residues. CDR1 SGDLS and CDR2 YYNGEE come from the germline V gene. As DNA, the CDR3 is TGTGCCAGGACGACAGGGATAGATGAAAAACTGTTTTTT. Protein: CARTTGIDEKLFF.

The chain links TRBV7-2 to TRBJ2-7; TRBD1 might be the D (6 bases). The CDR3 has 15 amino acids. Trimming shortened V by 5 bases and J by 0 bases, and 14 bases separated the two germline ends. Germline values: CDR1 SGHTA, CDR2 FQGNSA. The CDR3 reads CASSDRPAPSYEQYF. The CDR3, as DNA: TGTGCCAGCAGCGACAGGCCTGCTCCCTCCTACGAGCAGTACTTC.

The chain recombines TRBV4-1 with TRBJ2-5; tentative D call: TRBD1 (5 bases). There are 16 residues in the CDR3. Germline CDR1 is MGHRA and CDR2 is YSYEKL. V gave up 1 base and J gave up 9 bases, with 21 bases separating them. The CDR3 reads CASSQAGLLSEKAQYF. The CDR3 DNA reads TGCGCCAGCAGCCAAGCAGGGCTCCTGTCAGAAAAGGCCCAGTACTTC.

The CDR3 spells CASSLTERPSKQYF. Written as DNA, the CDR3 is TGTGCCAGCAGTTTAACTGAGCGCCCCTCTAAGCAGTACTTC. The rearrangement joins TRBV27 to TRBJ2-7; no firm D call. The CDR3 loop spans 14 amino acids. From germline, CDR1 is MNHEY and CDR2 SMNVEV (reference sequence). Trimming stripped 2 bases from V and 8 bases from J, with 16 bases between.

The V and J genes are TRBV5-1 and TRBJ2-2; D gene ambiguous. The length of the CDR3 is 14 residues. Trimming stripped 4 bases from V and 0 bases from J, with 7 bases between. The germline V gene has CDR1 SGHRS and CDR2 YFSETQ. The CDR3 coding sequence is TGCGCCAGCAGCGAACGGTCGAACACCGGGGAGCTGTTTTTT. Residues: CASSERSNTGELFF.

The chain joins TRBV21-1 to TRBJ2-7; TRBD1 was called by the table and not checked on the DNA. TRBV21-1 is a documented pseudogene. The CDR3 runs 15 residues. CDR3 amino acids: CASSATTGAVYEQYF. The CDR3 DNA reads as TGTGCCAGCAGCGCCACGACAGGGGCAGTCTACGAGCAGTACTTC.

The chain uses TRBV5-6 and TRBJ2-1, with no clear D. Germline loops: CDR1 SGHDT, CDR2 YYEEEE. The V end was cut by 0 bases, the J end by 3 bases, with 10 bases between. This CDR3 is built from 15 residues. The CDR3 DNA reads as TGTGCCAGCAGCTTGGGTTGGTCAGACTACAATGAGCAGTTCTTC. Residues: CASSLGWSDYNEQFF. Drawing the rest from reference TRBV5-6 and TRBJ2-1, the complete variable domain is DAGVTQSPTHLIKTRGQQVTLRCSPKSGHDTVSWYQQALGQGPQFIFQYYEEEERQRGNFPDRFSGHQFPNYSSELNVNALLLGDSALYLCASSLGWSDYNEQFFGPGTRLTVL.

J is TRBJ2-3 and V is TRBV29-1; TRBD2 matches 10 bases. The CDR3 covers 18 residues. Germline values: CDR1 SQVTM, CDR2 ANQGSEA. J lost 3 bases, V lost 3 bases, and 15 bases had no gene match. This CDR3 reads CSVDVRASGSVGTDTQYF. The CDR3 DNA reads TGCAGCGTTGATGTGCGGGCTAGCGGGAGTGTGGGGACAGATACGCAGTATTTT.

The chain couples TRBV30 to TRBJ2-1, with D perhaps being TRBD1 or TRBD2 (5 bases each). From germline, CDR1 is GTSNPN and CDR2 SVGIG (reference sequence). The length of the CDR3 is 14 residues. Trimming cost V 0 bases and J 6 bases, with 12 bases left between them. The chain's CDR3 is CAWSVPGPINEQFF. The CDR3 nucleotides read TGTGCCTGGAGTGTTCCGGGGCCGATCAATGAGCAGTTCTTC.

This clone appeared once. V is TRBV11-3 and J is TRBJ2-1, with 7 bases that match TRBD2. The CDR3 has 15 amino acids. Germline trimming cut 7 bases from V and 0 bases from J; bases unmatched to any gene: 6. CDR1 and CDR2 from the germline V gene are SGHNT and YENEEA. CDR3 nucleotide sequence: TGTGCCAGCACCATTCGCGGGAGCTCCTACAATGAGCAGTTCTTC. It encodes CASTIRGSSYNEQFF.

The V call is TRBV9, the J call TRBJ1-1; weak D call: TRBD1 (5 bases). Trimming left V 4 bases short and J 4 bases short, with 17 bases between. The CDR3 length is 15 residues. Germline CDR1 SGDLS, CDR2 YYNGEE. CDR3: CASSILEGRGTEAFF. The CDR3, as DNA: TGTGCCAGCAGCATCCTCGAGGGACGGGGCACTGAAGCTTTCTTT.

The V call is TRBV6-6, the J call TRBJ2-2; a possible D gene is TRBD2 (7 bases). Between the trimmed V and J ends, which lost 0 bases and 7 bases, there was a span of 15 bases. Germline assignment: CDR1 MNHNY and CDR2 SVGAGI (reference sequence). The CDR3 is made up of 16 amino acids. In DNA form, the CDR3 reads TGTGCCAGCAGTTACTCGAGGGGGGGCCAGAACGGGGAGCTGTTTTTT. This encodes CASSYSRGGQNGELFF.

The rearrangement links TRBV28 to TRBJ2-7; 10 bases align to TRBD1. This CDR3 contains 15 residues. CDR1 MDHEN and CDR2 SYDVKM come from the germline V gene. After removal of 8 bases from V and 1 base from J, the junction contained 8 bases not matched to a gene. In DNA form, the CDR3 reads TGTGCCAGCGGACGACCGGGACAGGGGTCCTACGAGCAGTACTTC. It codes for CASGRPGQGSYEQYF.